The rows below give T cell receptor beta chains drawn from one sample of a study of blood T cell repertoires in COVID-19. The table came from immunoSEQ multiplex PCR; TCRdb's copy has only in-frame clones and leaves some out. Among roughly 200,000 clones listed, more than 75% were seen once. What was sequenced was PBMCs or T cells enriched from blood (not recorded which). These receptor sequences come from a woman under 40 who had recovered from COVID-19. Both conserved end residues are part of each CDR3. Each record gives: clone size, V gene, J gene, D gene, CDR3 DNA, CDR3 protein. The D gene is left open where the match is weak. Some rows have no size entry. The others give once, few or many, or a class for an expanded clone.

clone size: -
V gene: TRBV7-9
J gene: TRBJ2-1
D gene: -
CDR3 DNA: TGTGCCAGCAGCGAAACTAGTAGTGAGCAGTTCTTC
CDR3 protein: CASSETSSEQFF

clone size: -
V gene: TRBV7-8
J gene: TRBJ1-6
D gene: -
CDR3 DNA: TGTGCCAGCAGCTTGAGTCATAGCTCCTATAATTCACCCCTCCACTTT
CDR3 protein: CASSLSHSSYNSPLHF

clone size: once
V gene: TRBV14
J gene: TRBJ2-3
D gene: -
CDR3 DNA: TGTGCCAGCAGCCTCAGGACAGTTGCTCGCACAGATACGCAGTATTTT
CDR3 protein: CASSLRTVARTDTQYF

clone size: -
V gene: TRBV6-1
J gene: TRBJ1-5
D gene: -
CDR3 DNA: TGTGCCAGCAGTGAGCGAAGACACCGCAATCAGCCCCAGCATTTT
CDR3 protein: CASSERRHRNQPQHF

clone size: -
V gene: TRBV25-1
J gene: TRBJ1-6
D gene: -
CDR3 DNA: TGTGCCAGCAGAGGAGCCAGGGGTGGCAATTCACCCCTCCACTTT
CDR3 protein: CASRGARGGNSPLHF

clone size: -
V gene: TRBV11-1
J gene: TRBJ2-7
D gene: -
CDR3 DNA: TGTGCCAGCAGCCCCATTCCTCGGAGCCCCTACGAGCAGTACTTC
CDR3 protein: CASSPIPRSPYEQYF

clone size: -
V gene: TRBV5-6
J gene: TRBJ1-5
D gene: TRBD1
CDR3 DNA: TGTGCCAGCAGCCGCCGCCTGGACAGGGCGAGGAATCAGCCCCAGCATTTT
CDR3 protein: CASSRRLDRARNQPQHF

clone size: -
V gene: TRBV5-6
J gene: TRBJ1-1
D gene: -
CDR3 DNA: TGTGCCAGCAGCTTGTATCCAGGGCCCGAGCTGAACACTGAAGCTTTCTTT
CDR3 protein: CASSLYPGPELNTEAFF

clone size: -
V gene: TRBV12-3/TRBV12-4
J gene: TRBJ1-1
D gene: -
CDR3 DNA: TGTGCCAGCAGTTTAGAGGCCGGGACTAAAGCTTTCTTT
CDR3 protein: CASSLEAGTKAFF

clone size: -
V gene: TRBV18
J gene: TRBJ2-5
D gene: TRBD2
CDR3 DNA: TGTGCCAGCTCACCAGGGGGGGACGAGACCCAGTACTTC
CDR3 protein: CASSPGGDETQYF

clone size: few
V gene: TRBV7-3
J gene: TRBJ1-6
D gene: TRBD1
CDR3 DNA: TGTGCCAGCAGCTCTAACAGGGGCCCCACTATGGCCCTCCACTTT
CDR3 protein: CASSSNRGPTMALHF

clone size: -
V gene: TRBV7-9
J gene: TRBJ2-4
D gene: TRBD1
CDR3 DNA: TGTGCCAGCAGCTTAGCTGGGACAGGGAGAACCAAAAACATTCAGTACTTC
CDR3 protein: CASSLAGTGRTKNIQYF

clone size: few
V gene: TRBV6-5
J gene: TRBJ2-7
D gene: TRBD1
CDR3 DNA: TGTGCCAGCAGTACAAACGACAGGGCCCACGAGCAGTACTTC
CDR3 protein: CASSTNDRAHEQYF

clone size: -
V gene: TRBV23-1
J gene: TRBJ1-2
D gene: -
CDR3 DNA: TGCGCCAGCAGTCCTCCGAGGGCTAACTATGGCTACACCTTC
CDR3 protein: CASSPPRANYGYTF

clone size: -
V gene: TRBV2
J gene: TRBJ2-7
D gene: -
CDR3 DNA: TGTGCCAGCGAACAGGCATTGAAATCCTACGAGCAGTACTTC
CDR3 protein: CASEQALKSYEQYF

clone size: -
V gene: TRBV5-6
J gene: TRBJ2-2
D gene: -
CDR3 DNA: TGTGCCAGCAGCTCCCGACAGGGACTTCATAACACCGGGGAGCTGTTTTTT
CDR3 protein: CASSSRQGLHNTGELFF

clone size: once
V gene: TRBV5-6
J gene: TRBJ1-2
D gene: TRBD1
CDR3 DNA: TGTGCCAGCAGATATAAGCCGGGACAGGGGGTGTATGGCTACACCTTC
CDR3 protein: CASRYKPGQGVYGYTF

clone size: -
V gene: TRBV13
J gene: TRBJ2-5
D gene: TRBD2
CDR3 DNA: TGTGCCAGCAGCTTAGGCGGGAGGGTCGGGACCCAGTACTTC
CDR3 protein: CASSLGGRVGTQYF

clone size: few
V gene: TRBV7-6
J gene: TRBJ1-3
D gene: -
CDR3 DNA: TGTGCCAGCAGCTCCTCCCCACAGTCTGGAAACACCATATATTTT
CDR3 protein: CASSSSPQSGNTIYF

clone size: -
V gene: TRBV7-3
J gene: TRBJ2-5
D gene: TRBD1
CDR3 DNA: TGTGCCAGCAGTCCCACAGGGGGGGAGACCCAGTACTTC
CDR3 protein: CASSPTGGETQYF

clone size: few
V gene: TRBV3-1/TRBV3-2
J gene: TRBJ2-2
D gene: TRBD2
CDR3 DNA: TGTGCCAGCAGCCTCGGGACTAGCGGGAGCCGACGTCCCGGGGAGCTGTTTTTT
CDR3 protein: CASSLGTSGSRRPGELFF

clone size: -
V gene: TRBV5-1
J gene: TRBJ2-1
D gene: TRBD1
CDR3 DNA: TGCGCCAGCAGCCAGCCGGGACAGGGGACCCCCAATGAGCAGTTCTTC
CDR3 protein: CASSQPGQGTPNEQFF

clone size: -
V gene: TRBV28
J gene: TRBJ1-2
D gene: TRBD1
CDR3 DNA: TGTGCCAGCAGTTATGGGGACAGGGGGTATGGTGGCTACACCTTC
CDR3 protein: CASSYGDRGYGGYTF

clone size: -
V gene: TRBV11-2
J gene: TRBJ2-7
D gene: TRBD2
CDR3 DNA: TGTGCCAGCAGCTCCGGTGGGGTCAGCGGGGTTTACTACGAGCAGTACTTC
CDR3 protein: CASSSGGVSGVYYEQYF

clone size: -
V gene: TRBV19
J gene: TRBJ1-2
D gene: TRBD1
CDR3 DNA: TGTGCCAGTAGTACGGGACAGGAGTATGGCTACACCTTC
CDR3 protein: CASSTGQEYGYTF

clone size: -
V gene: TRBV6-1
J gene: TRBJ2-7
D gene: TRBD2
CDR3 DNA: TGTGCCAGCAGTGAACTGGGAGGGGCCTACGAGCAGTACTTC
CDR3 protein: CASSELGGAYEQYF

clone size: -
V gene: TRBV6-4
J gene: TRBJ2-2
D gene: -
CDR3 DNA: TGTGCCAGCAGTAACAGGGTTACCGGGGAGCTGTTTTTT
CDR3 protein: CASSNRVTGELFF

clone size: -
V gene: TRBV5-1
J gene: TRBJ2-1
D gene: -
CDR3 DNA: TGCGCCAAAAGCGAGGGTCATGAGGAGTCGGATGAGCAGTTCTTC
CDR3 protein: CAKSEGHEESDEQFF

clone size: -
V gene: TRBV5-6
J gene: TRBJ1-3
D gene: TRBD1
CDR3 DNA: TGTGCCAGCAGCTTGGCCGGACAGGGGCGCCTCTCTGGAAACACCATATATTTT
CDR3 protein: CASSLAGQGRLSGNTIYF

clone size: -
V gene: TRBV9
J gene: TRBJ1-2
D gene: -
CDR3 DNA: TGTGCCAGCAGCGTAGGAGACCCGACAGGCTCTCCCTCCCAGAACTATGGCTACACCTTC
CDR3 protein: CASSVGDPTGSPSQNYGYTF

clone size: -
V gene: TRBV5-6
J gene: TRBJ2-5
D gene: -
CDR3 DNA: TGTGCCAGCAGGTTGGATCTACAAGAGACCCAGTACTTC
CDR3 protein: CASRLDLQETQYF

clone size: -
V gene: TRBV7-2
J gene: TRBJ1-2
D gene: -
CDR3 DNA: TGTGCCAGCAGCTTAGACGGACAAGGCGTCGGCTACACCTTC
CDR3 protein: CASSLDGQGVGYTF

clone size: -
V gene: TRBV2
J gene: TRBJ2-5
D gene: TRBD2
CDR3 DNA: TGTGCCAGCAGTGAAAGGGATAGCGGGAGCGCGTATGAGACCCAGTACTTC
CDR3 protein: CASSERDSGSAYETQYF

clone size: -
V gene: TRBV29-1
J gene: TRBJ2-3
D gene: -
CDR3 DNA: TGCAGCGTCCGAGTTGCGGTCACAGATACGCAGTATTTT
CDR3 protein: CSVRVAVTDTQYF